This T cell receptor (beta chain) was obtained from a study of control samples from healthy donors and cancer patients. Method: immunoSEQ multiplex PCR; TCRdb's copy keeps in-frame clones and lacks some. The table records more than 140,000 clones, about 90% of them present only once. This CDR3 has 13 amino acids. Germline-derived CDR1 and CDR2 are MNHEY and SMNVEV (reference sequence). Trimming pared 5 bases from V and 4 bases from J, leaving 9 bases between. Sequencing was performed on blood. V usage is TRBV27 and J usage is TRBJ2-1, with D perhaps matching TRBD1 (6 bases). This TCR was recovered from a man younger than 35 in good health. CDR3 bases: TGTGCCAGCAGTCTAGGACAGTACAATGAGCAGTTCTTC. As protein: CASSLGQYNEQFF.